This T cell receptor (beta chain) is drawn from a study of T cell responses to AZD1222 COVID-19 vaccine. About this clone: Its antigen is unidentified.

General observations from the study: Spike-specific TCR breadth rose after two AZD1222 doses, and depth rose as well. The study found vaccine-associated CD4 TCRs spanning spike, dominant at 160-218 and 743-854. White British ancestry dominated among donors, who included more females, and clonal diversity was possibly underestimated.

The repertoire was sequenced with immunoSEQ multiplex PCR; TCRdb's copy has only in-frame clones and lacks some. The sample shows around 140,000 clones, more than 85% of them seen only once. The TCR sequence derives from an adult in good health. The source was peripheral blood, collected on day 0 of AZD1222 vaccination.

CDR3 in amino acids: CSVDHHGYNEQFF. CDR3 DNA sequence: TGCAGCGTTGACCACCACGGATACAATGAGCAGTTCTTC. V gene TRBV29-1 combines with J gene TRBJ2-1; no definite D call. Trimming pared 3 bases from V and 4 bases from J, leaving 10 bases between. Germline V gene lookup returns CDR1 SQVTM and CDR2 ANQGSEA. The CDR3 runs to 13 residues.